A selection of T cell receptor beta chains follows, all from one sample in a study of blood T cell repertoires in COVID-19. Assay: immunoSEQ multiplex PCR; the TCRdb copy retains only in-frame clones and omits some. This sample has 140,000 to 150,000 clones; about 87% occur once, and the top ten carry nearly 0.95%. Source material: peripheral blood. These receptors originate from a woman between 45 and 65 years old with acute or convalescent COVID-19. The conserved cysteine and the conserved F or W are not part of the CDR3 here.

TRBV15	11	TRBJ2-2	ATSRVGQGELF
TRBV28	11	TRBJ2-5	ASKSGQQETQY
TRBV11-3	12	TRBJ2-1	ASSLASGRGEQF
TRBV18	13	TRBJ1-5	ASSPPPGRAGPQH
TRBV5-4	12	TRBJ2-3	ASSRDRVADTQY
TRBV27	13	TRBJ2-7	ASSSRTGETYEQY
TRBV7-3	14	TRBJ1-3	ASSPGGSGLGNTIY
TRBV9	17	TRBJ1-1	ASSSTIPGQGRVNTEAF
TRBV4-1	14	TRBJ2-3	ASSQGRTSGADTQY
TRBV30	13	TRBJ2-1	AWSVSIGDYNEQF
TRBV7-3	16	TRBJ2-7	ASSLGPRGGSNFYEQY
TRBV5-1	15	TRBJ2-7	ASSFEKDRISSYEQY
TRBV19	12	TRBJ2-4	ASNPGQGKNIQY
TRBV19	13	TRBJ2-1	ASSIGTGTYNEQF
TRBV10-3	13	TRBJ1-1	AISTGSGLNTEAF
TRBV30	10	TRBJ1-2	AWSPGGISYT
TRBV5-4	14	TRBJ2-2	ASSPLRTVNTGELF
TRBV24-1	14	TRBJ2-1	ATSDLKRGIDNEQF
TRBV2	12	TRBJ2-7	ASMIGQGRYEQY
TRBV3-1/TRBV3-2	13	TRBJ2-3	ASSPGTGGPDTQY
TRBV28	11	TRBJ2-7	ASSQPGQYEQY
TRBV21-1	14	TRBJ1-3	ARSPQQGIGGNTIY
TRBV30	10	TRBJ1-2	AWNKDIYGYT
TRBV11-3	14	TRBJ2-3	ASSFRGSPSTDTQY
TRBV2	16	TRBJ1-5	ASSDQLIGISRNQPQH
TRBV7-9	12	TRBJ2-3	ASREGGLTDTQY
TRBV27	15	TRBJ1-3	ASSLSGQGAVGNTIY
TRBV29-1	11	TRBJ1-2	SVARGESYGYT
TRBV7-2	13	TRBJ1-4	ASSLAHGGGEKLF
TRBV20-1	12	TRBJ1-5	SASEFRANQPQH
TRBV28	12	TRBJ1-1	ASRAGLMNTEAF
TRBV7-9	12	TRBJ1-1	ASSLVEGVAEAF
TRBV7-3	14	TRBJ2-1	ASSLPSRGIFTEQF
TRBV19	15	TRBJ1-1	ASSILLGQGANTEAF
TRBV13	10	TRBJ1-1	ASSYQGREAF
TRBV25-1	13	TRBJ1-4	ASSESGQTNEKLF
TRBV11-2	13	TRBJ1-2	ASSPGGRPHYGYT
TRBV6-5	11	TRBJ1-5	AIHRDSNQPQH
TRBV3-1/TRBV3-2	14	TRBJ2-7	ASSQRGAPNLYEQY
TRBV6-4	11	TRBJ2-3	ASSDLTGDTQY
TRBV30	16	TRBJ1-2	AWTFGVGRTLSRDGYT
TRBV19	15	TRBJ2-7	ASSIQAVGGKSYEQY
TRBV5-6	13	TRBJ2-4	ASRDWRLAKNIQY